This T cell receptor (beta chain) was captured by sequencing in a study of blood T cell repertoires in COVID-19. Overall study: From T cells, B-cell-depleted T cells, or PBMCs came the material, which was cDNA or gDNA.

Original methodology: Reference gene primer amplification gave estimated nucleated cell counts. Produced via immunoSEQ multiplex PCR; TCRdb's table is partial and in-frame only. That table gives V, J and clone size, and the DNA gave D and trimming. The sample comprises more than 400,000 clones, approximately 85% of which are singletons, and about 3% rests with the top ten. The CDR3 extends over 13 amino acids. CDR1 and CDR2 (germline): SGHDN, FVKESK. The V end was cut by 5 bases, the J end by 2 bases, with 9 bases between. The chain combines TRBV14 with TRBJ2-5; possible D gene TRBD2, 6 bases. The source of this sequence is a human donor in a cohort sampled during active COVID-19. Input material: peripheral blood. CDR3 nucleotide sequence: TGTGCCAGCAGCGCCGGACTACAAGAGACCCAGTACTTC. Residues: CASSAGLQETQYF.